This T cell receptor beta chain was observed in a study of sequential checkpoint blockade in melanoma. Study overall: Maintenance nivolumab came after either treatment sequence.

Sequencing used immunoSEQ multiplex PCR; TCRdb keeps in-frame clones, though not all of them. The repertoire has some 19,000 clones, approximately 82% of them found once; the top ten carry 30% to 45%. Sample treatment: randomized to nivolumab then ipilimumab (arm A) or the reverse (arm B). The receptor was isolated from a human donor with melanoma. The specimen was CD8+ T cells sorted from blood (inferred from file names), collected from a patient given nivolumab and ipilimumab in sequence.

The DNA of the CDR3 is TGCAGTGCTAGAGTTGCCGGGACCCAGTACTTC. Translation: CSARVAGTQYF. The chain links TRBV20-1 to TRBJ2-5; no clear D. Germline values: CDR1 DFQATT, CDR2 SNEGSKA (reference sequence). Trimming removed 1 base from V and 7 bases from J, with 7 bases in between. The CDR3 runs 11 residues.